The clone carrying this T cell receptor (delta chain) was counted only a few times. Its specificity is not known. Extracted RNA was reverse transcribed into cDNA. The CDR3 regions were amplified by multiplex PCR from V-gene primers to a constant-region primer. TCRdb applied CATT to the multiplex PCR reads for clone calling. The sample carries about 25,000 delta-chain clones, more than 6.5% recorded once. The sorted cells were CD3+ Vdelta1+ Vdelta2- thymocytes from alphabeta-depleted thymus. The data derive from a study of Vδ1+ human thymocytes. Overall study findings and caveats: Thymic TRG and TRD repertoires appeared highly polyclonal, with Gaussian CDR3 length distributions.

V was clipped by 1 base and J by 8 bases; unmatched bases: 14. This CDR3 comprises 17 residues. Per germline, CDR1 TSWWSYY and CDR2 QGS. The rearrangement uses TRDV1 and TRDJ1; 9 bases are a match to TRDD3. This receptor was identified in a girl under three years old who had congenital heart surgery. Sequenced sample: Vdelta1+ gamma-delta thymocytes from the thymus. Documented subset: FACS-sorted CD3+ TCRalphabeta- TCRVdelta1+ TCRVdelta2- thymocytes. Written as DNA, the CDR3 is TGTGCTCTTGGGGAACGGTGTTTGTACTGGGGGAGACAAAAACTCATCTTT. Residues: CALGERCLYWGRQKLIF.